The 21 T cell receptor beta chains given below trace back to one sample, sequenced in a study of blood T cell repertoires in COVID-19. Produced via immunoSEQ multiplex PCR; TCRdb's table is partial and in-frame only. The sample includes roughly 200,000 clones, 83% of them seen just once. Sequenced: peripheral blood. The receptors derive from a man aged 35 to 55 with active or convalescent COVID-19.

The chain couples TRBV29-1 to TRBJ2-1; TRBD2 agrees at 8 bases. The V gene end was trimmed by 6 bases and the J gene end by 10 bases; junction bases not matched to a gene: 11. Germline CDR1 SQVTM, CDR2 ANQGSEA. The CDR3 is made up of 13 amino acids. The CDR3 is CSVAERETQEQFF. CDR3 DNA: TGCAGCGTGGCGGAGCGGGAGACGCAGGAGCAGTTCTTC.

The chain recombines TRBV5-5 with TRBJ2-7, with D tentatively TRBD1 (5 bases). The CDR3 is made up of 15 amino acids. Germline CDR1 and CDR2: SGHKS and YYEKEE (reference sequence). V was clipped by 4 bases and J by 2 bases, with 16 bases between them. The CDR3 loop reads CASSPPGIATYEQYF. The CDR3 bases are TGTGCCAGCAGCCCTCCAGGGATAGCCACCTACGAGCAGTACTTC.

The V and J genes are TRBV6-5 and TRBJ2-7, with a tentative D call TRBD2 (6 bases). Germline V gives CDR1 MNHEY, CDR2 SVGAGI. Trimming removed 0 bases from V and 7 bases from J, with 10 bases in between. The CDR3 length is 13 residues. The CDR3 here is CASSYSARGEQYF. CDR3 nucleotides: TGTGCCAGCAGTTACTCGGCTCGGGGGGAGCAGTACTTC.

The chain joins TRBV24-1 to TRBJ2-2, with a possible D match to TRBD2 (5 bases). From germline, CDR1 is KGHDR and CDR2 SFDVKD. V lost 4 bases to trimming and J lost 2 bases, with 13 bases between them. CDR3 size: 16 residues. The CDR3: CATSDSDWINTGELFF. CDR3 DNA: TGTGCCACCAGTGACTCGGACTGGATTAACACCGGGGAGCTGTTTTTT.

This clone was found once. The chain has TRBV7-9 and TRBJ2-3; 9 nucleotides line up with TRBD2. J gave up 4 bases and V 8 bases, and 4 bases lay outside the gene matches. Germline V gene data show CDR1 as SEHNR and CDR2 as FQNEAQ (reference sequence). The CDR3 contains 13 residues. The CDR3: CASGAGGADTQYF. CDR3 coding DNA: TGTGCCAGCGGGGCGGGAGGGGCAGATACGCAGTATTTT.

The chain employs TRBV18 and TRBJ1-2; TRBD1 matches at 7 bases. The CDR3 covers 13 residues. Germline CDR1 reads KGHSH; CDR2 reads LQKENI. The trim removed 0 bases at V and 7 bases at J, leaving 2 bases unmatched. The CDR3 DNA is TGTGCCAGCTCACCACCGCCAGGGGGTGGCTACACCTTC. Protein product: CASSPPPGGGYTF.

The chain carries TRBV12-5 and TRBJ1-3; 7 bases agree with TRBD1. This CDR3 region has 15 residues. Germline CDR1 and CDR2: LGHNT and FRNRAP. V gave up 7 bases and J gave up 4 bases; unmatched junction bases: 10. As DNA, the CDR3 is TGTGCTAGTGTTTCGACAGGGTCGGGGGGAAACACCATATATTTT. It is translated as CASVSTGSGGNTIYF.

The chain combines TRBV2 with TRBJ2-2; 7 bases match TRBD1. This CDR3 spans 13 amino acids. The ends lost 8 bases at V and 6 bases at J; junction bases unmatched: 6. CDR1 is SNHLY and CDR2 is FYNNEI in the germline V gene. The CDR3 coding sequence is TGTGCCAGCGCGACAGGGTGGGCCGGGGAGCTGTTTTTT. Translating it yields CASATGWAGELFF.

The chain joins TRBV3-1 (or the pseudogene TRBV3-2) to TRBJ2-3; no firm D call. Trimming left V 1 base short and J 6 bases short, with 2 bases between. The CDR3 extends over 11 amino acids. Germline CDR1 LGHDT, CDR2 YNNKEL (reference sequence). The CDR3 region has the DNA TGTGCCAGCAGCCAAGCTGATACGCAGTATTTT. It is translated as CASSQADTQYF.

This clone was observed a handful of times. This sequence joins TRBV7-2 and TRBJ1-1; 7 nucleotides match TRBD1. The germline CDR1 and CDR2 sequences are SGHTA and FQGNSA. The CDR3 covers 15 residues. V was clipped by 2 bases and J by 5 bases; unmatched bases: 8. The DNA for the CDR3 is TGTGCCAGCAGCTTAATGCAGGGGGTTAGTACTGAAGCTTTCTTT. Amino acids: CASSLMQGVSTEAFF.

V and J are TRBV6-5 and TRBJ1-2, with 7 bases matching TRBD1. The CDR3 loop spans 15 amino acids. Germline lookup yields CDR1 MNHEY and CDR2 SVGAGI. V shed 7 bases, J shed 2 bases, and the junction held 10 bases outside the gene matches. The CDR3 protein is CASTENRGLNYGYTF. Here the CDR3 DNA reads TGTGCCAGCACCGAAAACAGGGGCCTAAACTATGGCTACACCTTC.

In DNA form, the CDR3 reads TGTGCCAGCAGCTCCTCAGGGGCCACCGGGGAGCTGTTTTTT. This sequence encodes CASSSSGATGELFF. The chain has TRBV7-9 and TRBJ2-2; a possible D gene is TRBD1 (6 bases). The CDR3 has 14 amino acids. V lost 4 bases, J lost 4 bases, and 10 bases lay in between. CDR1 is SEHNR and CDR2 is FQNEAQ in the germline V gene (reference sequence).

The chain recombines TRBV7-3 with TRBJ2-6; TRBD1 agrees at 9 bases. CDR1 and CDR2 (germline): SGHTA, FQGTGA. CDR3 size: 18 residues. Trimming took 0 bases from V and 4 from J; bases not matched to a gene: 7. CDR3 loop: CASSLTPGQGPGANVLTF. The DNA for the CDR3 is TGTGCCAGCAGCTTAACCCCGGGACAGGGACCCGGGGCCAACGTCCTGACTTTC. Drawing the rest from reference TRBV7-3 and TRBJ2-6, the complete variable domain is GAGVSQTPSNKVTEKGKYVELRCDPISGHTALYWYRQSLGQGPEFLIYFQGTGAADDSGLPNDRFFAVRPEGSVSTLKIQRTERGDSAVYLCASSLTPGQGPGANVLTFGAGSRLTVL.

The CDR3 sequence is CASSPRQWTEAFF. CDR3 sequence (DNA): TGTGCCAGCAGCCCAAGACAGTGGACTGAAGCTTTCTTT. The V call is TRBV12-3 or TRBV12-4, the J call TRBJ1-1; the D gene is possibly TRBD1 (5 bases). Trimming pared 6 bases from V and 5 bases from J, leaving 13 bases between. The CDR3 sequence is 13 residues long.

The chain is built from TRBV18 and TRBJ2-5; TRBD1 matches at 9 bases. CDR1 and CDR2 from the germline V gene are KGHSH and LQKENI. With 3 bases clipped from V and 3 bases from J, the junction kept 8 bases outside the gene matches. This CDR3 contains 16 residues. CDR3 sequence reads: CASSPGTQGAKETQYF. As DNA, the CDR3 is TGTGCCAGCTCACCGGGGACACAGGGGGCAAAAGAGACCCAGTACTTC.

The V gene is TRBV5-1, the J gene TRBJ2-7; 9 nucleotides agree with TRBD1. The CDR3 totals 14 residues. V shed 0 bases, J shed 5 bases, and the junction held 3 bases outside the gene matches. Germline loops: CDR1 SGHRS, CDR2 YFSETQ. The CDR3: CASSLGDRVHEQYF. CDR3 in DNA: TGCGCCAGCAGCTTGGGGGACAGGGTCCACGAGCAGTACTTC.

V gene TRBV6-5 combines with J gene TRBJ1-5; the D gene is possibly TRBD1 (5 bases). The V gene's germline CDR1 is MNHEY and CDR2 SVGAGI. The CDR3 length is 14 residues. Trimming shortened V by 6 bases and J by 3 bases, and 12 bases separated the two germline ends. CDR3 in DNA: TGTGCCAGCAGGCAGGGTTCTTCCAATCAGCCCCAGCATTTT. It encodes CASRQGSSNQPQHF.

The chain is built from TRBV18 and TRBJ2-1; possible D gene TRBD2, 5 bases. From germline, CDR1 is KGHSH and CDR2 LQKENI. Trimming took 4 bases from V and 4 from J, leaving 14 bases between them. The CDR3 is 15 residues long. The CDR3 here is CASSQTSLPYNEQFF. The CDR3 coding sequence is TGTGCCAGCTCACAAACTAGTCTTCCTTACAATGAGCAGTTCTTC.

This chain joins TRBV11-3 and TRBJ1-6, with TRBD1 identical over 7 bases. The V and J ends lost 5 bases and 4 bases, in that order; junction bases with no gene match: 8. This CDR3 has 16 residues. Germline V lookup: CDR1 SGHNT, CDR2 YENEEA. CDR3 sequence (DNA): TGTGCCAGCAGCGACACAGGGGAGATTTATAATTCACCCCTCCACTTT. Residues: CASSDTGEIYNSPLHF. Full variable domain (rest looked up from reference TRBV11-3 and TRBJ1-6): EAGVVQSPRYKIIEKKQPVAFWCNPISGHNTLYWYLQNLGQGPELLIRYENEEAVDDSQLPKDRFSAERLKGVDSTLKIQPAELGDSAVYLCASSDTGEIYNSPLHFGNGTRLTVT.

This clone was observed a handful of times. The rearrangement uses TRBV21-1 and TRBJ1-2. TRBV21-1 represents a pseudogene. The CDR3 contains 16 residues. CDR3 protein: CASSRPGPTGDYGYTF. The CDR3 DNA reads TGTGCCAGCAGCCGTCCTGGGCCCACGGGGGACTATGGCTACACCTTC.

This chain uses TRBV6-6 with TRBJ2-7; TRBD1 matches 9 bases. CDR3 length: 16 residues. Germline loops: CDR1 MNHNY, CDR2 SVGAGI (reference sequence). Trimming cost V 1 base and J 1 base; bases outside gene matches: 5. The CDR3 DNA follows: TGTGCCAGCAGTTACTTTGGACAGGGGTTGTCCTACGAGCAGTACTTC. Amino acids: CASSYFGQGLSYEQYF.